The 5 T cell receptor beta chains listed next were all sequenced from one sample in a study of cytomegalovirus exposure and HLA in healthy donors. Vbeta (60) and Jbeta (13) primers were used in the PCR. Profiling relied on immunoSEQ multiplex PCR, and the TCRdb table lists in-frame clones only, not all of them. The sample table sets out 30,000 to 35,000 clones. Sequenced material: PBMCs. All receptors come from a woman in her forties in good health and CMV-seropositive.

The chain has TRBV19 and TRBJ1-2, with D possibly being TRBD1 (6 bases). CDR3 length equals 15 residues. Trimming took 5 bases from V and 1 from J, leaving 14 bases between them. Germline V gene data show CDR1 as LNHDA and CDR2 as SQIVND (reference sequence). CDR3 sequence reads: CASSVWTVRNYGYTF. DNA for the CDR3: TGTGCCAGTAGTGTATGGACAGTTCGTAACTATGGCTACACCTTC.

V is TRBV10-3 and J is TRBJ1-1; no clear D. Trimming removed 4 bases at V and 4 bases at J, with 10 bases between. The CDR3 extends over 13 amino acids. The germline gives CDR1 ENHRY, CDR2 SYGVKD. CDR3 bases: TGTGCCATCAGTGTCGGAGCGAGCACTGAAGCTTTCTTT. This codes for CAISVGASTEAFF.

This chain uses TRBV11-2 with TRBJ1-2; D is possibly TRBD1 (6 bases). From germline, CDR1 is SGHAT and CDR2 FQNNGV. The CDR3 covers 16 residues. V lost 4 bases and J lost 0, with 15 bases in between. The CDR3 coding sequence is TGTGCCAGCAGCTCAGGTCTGGGGGCCTCTAACTATGGCTACACCTTC. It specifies CASSSGLGASNYGYTF.

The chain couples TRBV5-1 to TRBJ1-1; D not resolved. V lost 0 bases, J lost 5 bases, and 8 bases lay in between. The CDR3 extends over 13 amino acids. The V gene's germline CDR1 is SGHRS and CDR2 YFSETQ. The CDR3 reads CASSLAPRTEAFF. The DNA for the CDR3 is TGCGCCAGCAGCTTGGCCCCTCGGACTGAAGCTTTCTTT.

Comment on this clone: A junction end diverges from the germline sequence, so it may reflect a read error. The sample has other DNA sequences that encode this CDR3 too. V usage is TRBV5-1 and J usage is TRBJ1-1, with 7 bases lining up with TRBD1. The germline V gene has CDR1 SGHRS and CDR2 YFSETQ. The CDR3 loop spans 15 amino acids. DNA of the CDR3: TGCGCCAGCAGCCCTATGACAGGGAAGGACACTGAGGCTTTCTTT. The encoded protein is CASSPMTGKDTEAFF.